Below, one TCR beta chain is given with its context. The target antigen is unknown. The data belong to a study of post-analysis software for immune sequencing data. Whole-study results and caveats: TRBV5-6, TRBV5-1 and TRBV20-1 were among roughly five TRBV segments more frequent in patients than controls.

Germline values: CDR1 SQVTM, CDR2 ANQGSEA. V gave up 4 bases and J gave up 7 bases, with 14 bases separating them. The CDR3 runs 12 residues. Incorporated into the TCR beta cDNA libraries were unique molecular identifiers, which served to reduce PCR and sequencing biases. T cells, about 0.85 to 11 million of them, yielded 500,000 or so cDNA molecules. TCRdb re-called the PCR reads with MiXCR, one entry per CDR3 protein. The sample includes approximately 690,000 distinct CDR3 sequences, 55% to 60% seen only once; the top ten take roughly 12%. Specimen: blood. This clonotype was obtained from a girl aged 2-9 years with multiple sclerosis. V and J are TRBV29-1 and TRBJ2-7; D is ambiguous. The CDR3 coding sequence is TGCAGCGTTGTCACCCCGGGTGCGGAGCAGTACTTC. The encoded protein is CSVVTPGAEQYF.